These T cell receptor beta chains were read from a single sample in a study of cytomegalovirus exposure and HLA in healthy donors. Repertoires were generated with immunoSEQ multiplex PCR, while TCRdb's copy carries only in-frame clones and drops some. The sample comprises 250,000 or so clones, more than 75% of which are singletons, and about 12% rests with the top ten. Source material: PBMCs. The receptors originated from a man younger than 35 in good health and CMV-seropositive. CDR3s include the opening cysteine and the closing phenylalanine or tryptophan. The D gene is left open where the match is weak. Clone size appears in some rows only: once, few, many, or a class for an expanded clone.

CDR3nt: TGTGCCAGCAGGAACAGTAACTTCCCTGAAGCTTTCTTT
CDR3aa: CASRNSNFPEAFF
v_gene: TRBV7-9
d_gene: NA
j_gene: TRBJ1-1
abundance: NA

CDR3nt: TGCGCCAGCAGCTTGAGGGCGGGAAACACAGATACGCAGTATTTT
CDR3aa: CASSLRAGNTDTQYF
v_gene: TRBV5-1
d_gene: NA
j_gene: TRBJ2-3
abundance: NA

CDR3nt: TGTGCCAGCAGCTTACAACTAGCGGGAGGGCCAAGTACGCAGTATTTT
CDR3aa: CASSLQLAGGPSTQYF
v_gene: TRBV5-6
d_gene: TRBD2
j_gene: TRBJ2-3
abundance: NA

CDR3nt: TGTGCCAGCAGCGCCGGGACAGGGGGGACTCAGCCCCAGCATTTT
CDR3aa: CASSAGTGGTQPQHF
v_gene: TRBV27
d_gene: TRBD1
j_gene: TRBJ1-5
abundance: NA

CDR3nt: TGTGCCAGCAGCCAGAGTCGCGGGAGCTCCTACGAGCAGTACTTC
CDR3aa: CASSQSRGSSYEQYF
v_gene: TRBV7-2
d_gene: TRBD2
j_gene: TRBJ2-7
abundance: NA

CDR3nt: TGTGCCAGCAGCGTTGGGCCCTCCAGCGGGGGCTCCTACGAGCAGTACTTC
CDR3aa: CASSVGPSSGGSYEQYF
v_gene: TRBV9
d_gene: TRBD2
j_gene: TRBJ2-7
abundance: NA

CDR3nt: TGTGCCAGCCGGGGAAGGGACACCCCCTACAATGAGCAGTTCTTC
CDR3aa: CASRGRDTPYNEQFF
v_gene: TRBV7-9
d_gene: NA
j_gene: TRBJ2-1
abundance: NA

CDR3nt: TGTGCCAGCAGTCGGACTAGCGGGGTGTACAATGAGCAGTTCTTC
CDR3aa: CASSRTSGVYNEQFF
v_gene: TRBV7-2
d_gene: TRBD2
j_gene: TRBJ2-1
abundance: NA

CDR3nt: TGTGCCAGCAGCCCCCGGGACGGATATAACTATGGCTACACCTTC
CDR3aa: CASSPRDGYNYGYTF
v_gene: TRBV7-9
d_gene: NA
j_gene: TRBJ1-2
abundance: NA

CDR3nt: TGTGCCAGCAGTGAAGTCGACCAGGGTCTCTACGAGCAGTACTTC
CDR3aa: CASSEVDQGLYEQYF
v_gene: TRBV6-1
d_gene: NA
j_gene: TRBJ2-7
abundance: NA

CDR3nt: TGTGCCAGCAGCTTACATAGGGGGACTAGGAACACTGAAGCTTTCTTT
CDR3aa: CASSLHRGTRNTEAFF
v_gene: TRBV11-2
d_gene: NA
j_gene: TRBJ1-1
abundance: NA

CDR3nt: TGTGCCAGCAGCTTAGGGGTGAGGGAGACCCAGTACTTC
CDR3aa: CASSLGVRETQYF
v_gene: TRBV7-2
d_gene: NA
j_gene: TRBJ2-5
abundance: NA

CDR3nt: TGTGCCAGCTCTAGCGGGAGCCCAGATACGCAGTATTTT
CDR3aa: CASSSGSPDTQYF
v_gene: TRBV13
d_gene: TRBD2
j_gene: TRBJ2-3
abundance: NA

CDR3nt: TGCGCCAGCAGCCAAGAAGTGGTTACGAACACTGAAGCTTTCTTT
CDR3aa: CASSQEVVTNTEAFF
v_gene: TRBV4-3
d_gene: NA
j_gene: TRBJ1-1
abundance: NA

CDR3nt: TGTGCCAGCAGTTACTCTCTTTGGGGCACCTACACCTTC
CDR3aa: CASSYSLWGTYTF
v_gene: TRBV6-5
d_gene: NA
j_gene: TRBJ1-2
abundance: few

CDR3nt: TGTGCCAGCAGAGGGTTGCGCTATGGCTACACCTTC
CDR3aa: CASRGLRYGYTF
v_gene: TRBV6-5
d_gene: NA
j_gene: TRBJ1-2
abundance: NA

CDR3nt: TGTGCCAGCAGCTTGGTTCCGGGAGGGCCCTACAATGAGCAGTTCTTC
CDR3aa: CASSLVPGGPYNEQFF
v_gene: TRBV5-6
d_gene: TRBD2
j_gene: TRBJ2-1
abundance: NA

CDR3nt: TGTGCCAGCAGCCAAGAAAGGGGACTATCGGGGGCCTACAATGAGCAGTTCTTC
CDR3aa: CASSQERGLSGAYNEQFF
v_gene: TRBV4-2
d_gene: TRBD2
j_gene: TRBJ2-1
abundance: NA

CDR3nt: TGCGCCAGCAGCTTAGGGACAAACACAGATACGCAGTATTTT
CDR3aa: CASSLGTNTDTQYF
v_gene: TRBV5-1
d_gene: NA
j_gene: TRBJ2-3
abundance: NA

CDR3nt: TGTGCCAGCAGCTTAGACGTCAGGGGGCAAGGCTACACCTTC
CDR3aa: CASSLDVRGQGYTF
v_gene: TRBV7-8
d_gene: TRBD1
j_gene: TRBJ1-2
abundance: once

CDR3nt: TGTGCCAGTAGTATGGGGAGTGCTGAGCAGTTCTTC
CDR3aa: CASSMGSAEQFF
v_gene: TRBV19
d_gene: NA
j_gene: TRBJ2-1
abundance: few

CDR3nt: TGCAGCGTTGAAGGGACGCTATTCGATGAGCAGTTCTTC
CDR3aa: CSVEGTLFDEQFF
v_gene: TRBV29-1
d_gene: NA
j_gene: TRBJ2-1
abundance: NA

CDR3nt: TGTGCCAGCAGCCGCAGATACCAAGAGACCCAGTACTTC
CDR3aa: CASSRRYQETQYF
v_gene: TRBV11-3
d_gene: NA
j_gene: TRBJ2-5
abundance: NA

CDR3nt: TGTGCCAGCGGCGACAGATCCCAAGAGACCCAGTACTTC
CDR3aa: CASGDRSQETQYF
v_gene: TRBV27
d_gene: NA
j_gene: TRBJ2-5
abundance: NA

CDR3nt: TGTGCCAGCAGCTCCCTACCGGGACAGGGACGAGAAAAACTGTTTTTT
CDR3aa: CASSSLPGQGREKLFF
v_gene: TRBV7-9
d_gene: TRBD1
j_gene: TRBJ1-4
abundance: NA

CDR3nt: TGTGCCAGCAGTTACGAGAGCAATAGGCTCTACGAGCAGTACTTC
CDR3aa: CASSYESNRLYEQYF
v_gene: TRBV6-6
d_gene: NA
j_gene: TRBJ2-7
abundance: NA

CDR3nt: TGTGCCAGCAGCTTGGGCTCTTCCGGCCGAAAAGTCTACGAGCAGTACTTC
CDR3aa: CASSLGSSGRKVYEQYF
v_gene: TRBV5-6
d_gene: NA
j_gene: TRBJ2-7
abundance: NA

CDR3nt: TGTGCCAGCAGTCCCAATCGAGGGGGAGGGAACACTGAAGCTTTCTTT
CDR3aa: CASSPNRGGGNTEAFF
v_gene: TRBV6-6
d_gene: NA
j_gene: TRBJ1-1
abundance: NA

CDR3nt: TGTGCCAGCAGCGGGACTAGCCTCTCTGGGGCCAACGTCCTGACTTTC
CDR3aa: CASSGTSLSGANVLTF
v_gene: TRBV2
d_gene: TRBD2
j_gene: TRBJ2-6
abundance: NA

CDR3nt: TGTGCCAGCAGACCGGGACAGGGGGACTACGAGCAGTACTTC
CDR3aa: CASRPGQGDYEQYF
v_gene: TRBV5-6
d_gene: TRBD1
j_gene: TRBJ2-7
abundance: NA

CDR3nt: TGTGCCAGCAGTGAACCCTCGGAGGCCGGGGAGCTGTTTTTT
CDR3aa: CASSEPSEAGELFF
v_gene: TRBV6-1
d_gene: NA
j_gene: TRBJ2-2
abundance: NA

CDR3nt: TGCAGCGTTGTGACTAGCGGAAACACCGGGGAGCTGTTTTTT
CDR3aa: CSVVTSGNTGELFF
v_gene: TRBV29-1
d_gene: TRBD2
j_gene: TRBJ2-2
abundance: NA